A selection of T cell receptor beta chains follows, all from one sample in a study of cytomegalovirus exposure and HLA in healthy donors. Data came from immunoSEQ multiplex PCR; TCRdb stores just in-frame clones and leaves some out. The table has about 130,000 clones, around 80% seen once. The sequenced material came from PBMCs. The receptors were gathered from a man younger than 40 in good health and CMV-seronegative. CDR3s include the opening cysteine and the closing phenylalanine or tryptophan. The D gene is left open where the match is weak. Expanded clones get a size class; other rows say once, few or many, or leave the size out.

j_gene | d_gene | v_gene | abundance | CDR3aa | CDR3nt
TRBJ1-1 | - | TRBV27 | - | CASTSPGGARSTEAFF | TGTGCCAGCACCTCACCCGGGGGGGCTAGGAGCACTGAAGCTTTCTTT
TRBJ2-7 | TRBD2 | TRBV7-2 | - | CASSLEGTSGSTKQYF | TGTGCCAGCAGCTTAGAAGGGACTAGCGGGAGTACGAAGCAGTACTTC
TRBJ1-5 | - | TRBV28 | once | CASLTPQGNQPQHF | TGTGCCAGCCTAACCCCCCAGGGGAATCAGCCCCAGCATTTT
TRBJ2-7 | - | TRBV5-6 | - | CASSLLAGLAYEQYF | TGTGCCAGCAGCTTGCTTGCAGGGCTAGCCTACGAGCAGTACTTC
TRBJ2-3 | - | TRBV5-1 | - | CASSLARPGTDTQYF | TGCGCCAGCAGCTTGGCTAGGCCGGGCACAGATACGCAGTATTTT
TRBJ1-2 | TRBD1 | TRBV27 | - | CASLPGQGARGYGYTF | TGTGCCAGCCTACCGGGACAGGGGGCGCGCGGCTATGGCTACACCTTC
TRBJ1-4 | - | TRBV4-3 | - | CASSQQWTTTEKLFF | TGCGCCAGCAGCCAACAGTGGACAACTACTGAAAAACTGTTTTTT
TRBJ2-1 | - | TRBV5-4 | - | CASSRAQGYNEQFF | TGTGCCAGCAGCCGGGCGCAGGGCTACAATGAGCAGTTCTTC
TRBJ1-2 | TRBD1 | TRBV7-2 | - | CASSSTGGDGYTF | TGTGCCAGCAGCTCCACAGGGGGCGATGGCTACACCTTC
TRBJ2-2 | TRBD1 | TRBV5-1 | - | CASKTGARGENTGELFF | TGCGCCAGTAAGACAGGGGCCCGCGGGGAGAACACCGGGGAGCTGTTTTTT
TRBJ1-2 | TRBD1 | TRBV7-8 | - | CASSFSPTGGRGYTF | TGTGCCAGCAGCTTCTCGCCGACAGGGGGCCGGGGCTACACCTTC
TRBJ1-1 | - | TRBV7-8 | - | CASSSAPGGNRVRMNTEAFF | TGTGCCAGCAGCTCTGCACCGGGGGGGAATAGGGTACGAATGAACACTGAAGCTTTCTTT
TRBJ1-1 | - | TRBV4-3 | few | CASSHNLEGVEAFF | TGCGCCAGCAGCCACAATCTCGAGGGGGTTGAAGCTTTCTTT
TRBJ2-3 | TRBD2 | TRBV27 | few | CASSFMAGDPTDTQYF | TGTGCCAGCAGTTTTATGGCGGGAGACCCCACAGATACGCAGTATTTT
TRBJ1-1 | - | TRBV29-1 | - | CSVEEEGGGEAFF | TGCAGCGTTGAAGAGGAGGGTGGGGGTGAAGCTTTCTTT
TRBJ2-2 | - | TRBV10-1 | once | CASSDGGNTGELFF | TGCGCCAGCAGTGACGGGGGGAACACCGGGGAGCTGTTTTTT
TRBJ2-7 | - | TRBV7-9 | - | CSSSLSRGASSYEQYF | TGTTCCAGCAGCTTATCCAGGGGGGCCAGCTCCTACGAGCAGTACTTC
TRBJ1-1 | - | TRBV18 | - | CASLEGRGSTEAFF | TGTGCCAGCTTAGAGGGGAGGGGGTCCACTGAAGCTTTCTTT
TRBJ2-7 | TRBD1 | TRBV11-2 | - | CASSPLNRDRDYEQYF | TGTGCCAGCAGTCCACTTAACCGGGACAGGGACTACGAGCAGTACTTC
TRBJ2-3 | - | TRBV7-6 | once | CASSLDRLQYF | TGTGCCAGCAGCTTAGACAGGCTGCAGTATTTT
TRBJ1-1 | - | TRBV5-1 | - | CASSLGGGPYEAFF | TGCGCCAGCAGCCTTGGTGGGGGCCCCTATGAAGCTTTCTTT
TRBJ2-3 | - | TRBV5-1 | - | CASSLTGTPLFMDTQYF | TGCGCCAGCAGCTTGACCGGGACTCCCCTCTTTATGGATACGCAGTATTTT
TRBJ2-7 | TRBD2 | TRBV19 | once | CASSRGEGGEQYF | TGTGCCAGTAGCCGGGGGGAGGGCGGCGAGCAGTACTTC
TRBJ1-2 | TRBD1 | TRBV7-2 | - | CASRRAGQGFEGYTF | TGTGCCAGCAGACGAGCCGGACAGGGGTTTGAAGGCTACACCTTC
TRBJ1-2 | - | TRBV30 | - | CAWSAFAGYTF | TGTGCCTGGAGTGCTTTCGCGGGCTACACCTTC
TRBJ2-7 | - | TRBV7-9 | few | CASSTGSDEQYF | TGTGCCAGCAGCACAGGGTCAGACGAGCAGTACTTC
TRBJ2-5 | - | TRBV11-2 | few | CASSLQYQETQYF | TGTGCCAGCAGCCTACAGTACCAAGAGACCCAGTACTTC
TRBJ1-1 | - | TRBV18 | - | CASSAIGTIPEAFF | TGTGCCAGCTCAGCAATCGGGACAATCCCTGAAGCTTTCTTT
TRBJ1-2 | TRBD1 | TRBV30 | - | CAWVGQGFYGYTF | TGTGCCTGGGTAGGACAGGGGTTCTATGGCTACACCTTC
TRBJ2-6 | - | TRBV10-3 | - | CAISQGQANVLTF | TGTGCCATCAGCCAGGGACAAGCCAACGTCCTGACTTTC
TRBJ2-5 | TRBD2 | TRBV19 | - | CASSIDRRRDSGSLTVQETQYF | TGTGCCAGTAGTATAGACAGGCGTCGGGATAGCGGGAGCCTTACCGTACAAGAGACCCAGTACTTC
TRBJ1-1 | TRBD1 | TRBV29-1 | - | CSVKTGVGMNTEAFF | TGCAGCGTTAAGACAGGGGTAGGGATGAACACTGAAGCTTTCTTT
TRBJ2-1 | - | TRBV19 | - | CASSIDYLYNEQFF | TGTGCCAGTAGTATAGACTACCTATACAATGAGCAGTTCTTC
TRBJ2-7 | - | TRBV6-5 | few | CASKAASQVYEQYF | TGTGCCAGCAAAGCCGCGTCTCAGGTCTACGAGCAGTACTTC
TRBJ1-1 | - | TRBV30 | - | CAWRGHWNTEAFF | TGTGCCTGGAGGGGACACTGGAACACTGAAGCTTTCTTT
TRBJ2-7 | - | TRBV7-9 | - | CASSSATSSYEQYF | TGTGCCAGCAGCTCAGCCACAAGTTCCTACGAGCAGTACTTC
TRBJ2-7 | - | TRBV6-4 | - | CASSPYFVVADSYEQYF | TGTGCCAGCAGTCCCTATTTTGTGGTAGCGGACTCCTACGAGCAGTACTTC
TRBJ2-1 | - | TRBV6-1 | - | CASSEARYEQFF | TGTGCCAGCAGTGAAGCGCGGTATGAGCAGTTCTTC
TRBJ2-6 | - | TRBV9 | - | CASSVAGANVLTF | TGTGCCAGCAGCGTCGCTGGGGCCAACGTCCTGACTTTC